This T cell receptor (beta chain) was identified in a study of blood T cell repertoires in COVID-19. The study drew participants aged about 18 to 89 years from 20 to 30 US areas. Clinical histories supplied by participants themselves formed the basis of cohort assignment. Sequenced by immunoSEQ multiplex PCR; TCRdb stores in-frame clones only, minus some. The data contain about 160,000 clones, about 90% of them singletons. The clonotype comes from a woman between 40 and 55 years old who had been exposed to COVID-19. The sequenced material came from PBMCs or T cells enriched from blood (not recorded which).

Here the CDR3 reads CSVEGDREANYGYTF. CDR3 DNA sequence: TGCAGCGTTGAGGGGGACAGGGAAGCTAACTATGGCTACACCTTC. The V call is TRBV29-1, the J call TRBJ1-2, with 9 bases fitting TRBD1. This CDR3 is 15 amino acids long. Germline assignment: CDR1 SQVTM and CDR2 ANQGSEA. The V segment lost 3 bases and the J segment 0 bases; nucleotides outside the gene matches: 5. Drawing the rest from reference TRBV29-1 and TRBJ1-2, the complete variable domain is SAVISQKPSRDICQRGTSLTIQCQVDSQVTMMFWYRQQPGQSLTLIATANQGSEATYESGFVIDKFPISRPNLTFSTLTVSNMSPEDSSIYLCSVEGDREANYGYTFGSGTRLTVV.